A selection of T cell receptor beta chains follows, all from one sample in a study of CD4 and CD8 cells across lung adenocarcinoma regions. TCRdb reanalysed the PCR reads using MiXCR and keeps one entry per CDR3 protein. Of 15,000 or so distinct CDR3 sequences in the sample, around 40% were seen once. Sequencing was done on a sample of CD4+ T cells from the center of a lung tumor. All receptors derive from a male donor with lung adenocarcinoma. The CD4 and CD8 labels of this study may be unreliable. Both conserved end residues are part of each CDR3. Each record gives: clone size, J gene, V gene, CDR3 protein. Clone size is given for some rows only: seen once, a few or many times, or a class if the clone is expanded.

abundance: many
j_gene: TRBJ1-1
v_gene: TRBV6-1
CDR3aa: CASSLAEVVTEAFF

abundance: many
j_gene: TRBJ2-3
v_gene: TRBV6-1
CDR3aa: CASSDRDADTQYF

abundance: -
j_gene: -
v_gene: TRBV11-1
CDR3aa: CASSPVRTVTQAEQYF

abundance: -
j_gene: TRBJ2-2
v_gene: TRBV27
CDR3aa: CASSTRDRGHTNTGELFF

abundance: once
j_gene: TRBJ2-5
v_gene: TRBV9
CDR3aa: CASSPDGSEETQYF

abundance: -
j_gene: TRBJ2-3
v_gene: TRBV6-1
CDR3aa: CARGEASGSQDTQYF

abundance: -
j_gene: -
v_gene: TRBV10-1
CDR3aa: CASSEGGVETQYF

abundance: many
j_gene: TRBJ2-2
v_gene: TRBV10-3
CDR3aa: CAISEVGSTGELFF

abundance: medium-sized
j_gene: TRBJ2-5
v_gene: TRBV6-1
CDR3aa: CASSEAAGLAEYF

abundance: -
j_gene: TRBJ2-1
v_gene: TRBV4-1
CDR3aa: CASSKGFSDEQFF

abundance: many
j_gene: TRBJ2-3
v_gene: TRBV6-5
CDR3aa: CASSYSPGPGGDTQYF

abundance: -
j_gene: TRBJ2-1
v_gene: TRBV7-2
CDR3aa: CASSSSGGTGYNEQFF

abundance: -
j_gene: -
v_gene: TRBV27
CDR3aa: CASSTEGTSGRTWAYEQYF

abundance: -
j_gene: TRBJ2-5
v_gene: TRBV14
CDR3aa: CASSQGAETQYF

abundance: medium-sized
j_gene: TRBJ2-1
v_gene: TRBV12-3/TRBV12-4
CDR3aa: CASSLIAAYNEQFF

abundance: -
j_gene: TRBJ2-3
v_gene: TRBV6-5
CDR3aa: CASSQLGGDTQYF

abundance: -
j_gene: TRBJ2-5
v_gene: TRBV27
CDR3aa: CASSAGVGGRDKETQYF

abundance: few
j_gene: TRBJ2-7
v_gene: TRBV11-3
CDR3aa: CASSLAGGLAYEQYF

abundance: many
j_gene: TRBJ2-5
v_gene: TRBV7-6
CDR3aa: CASSLASGSQETQYF

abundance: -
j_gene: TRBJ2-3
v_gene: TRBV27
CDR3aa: CASSPTLAGRRDEQFF

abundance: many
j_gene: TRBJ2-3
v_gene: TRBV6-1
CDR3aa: CASSSGTSGRTDTQYF

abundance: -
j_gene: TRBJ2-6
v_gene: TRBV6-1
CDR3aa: CASSIQGSGANVLTF

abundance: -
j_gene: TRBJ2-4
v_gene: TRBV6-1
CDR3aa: CASRVGGSDQDIQYF

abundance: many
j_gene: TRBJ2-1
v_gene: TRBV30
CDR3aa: CAWSVLAGGDEQFF

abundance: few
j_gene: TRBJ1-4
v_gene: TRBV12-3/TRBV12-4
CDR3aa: CASSYEEKLFF

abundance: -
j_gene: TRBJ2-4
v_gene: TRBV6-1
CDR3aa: CGSTGLCAKNIQYF

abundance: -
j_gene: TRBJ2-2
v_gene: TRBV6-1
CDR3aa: CASSRGTPNTGELFF

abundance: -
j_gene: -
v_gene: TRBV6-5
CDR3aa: CASSPSSTYNEQYF

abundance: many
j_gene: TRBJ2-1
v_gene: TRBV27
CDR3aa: CASSPTLAGRRNEQFF

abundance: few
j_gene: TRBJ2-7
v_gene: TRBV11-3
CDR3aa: CASSPLRTGASYEQYF

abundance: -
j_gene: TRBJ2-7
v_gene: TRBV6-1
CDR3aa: CASSDRAYEQYF

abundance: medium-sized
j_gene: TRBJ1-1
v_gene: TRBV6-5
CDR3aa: CASSYLVRNTEAFF

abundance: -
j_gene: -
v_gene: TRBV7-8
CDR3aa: CASNPIGTGNEQYF

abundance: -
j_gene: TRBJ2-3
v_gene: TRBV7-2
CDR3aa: CASSWAGTDTDTQYF

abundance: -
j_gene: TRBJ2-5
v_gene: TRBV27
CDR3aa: CASSPGRVASGPDTQYF

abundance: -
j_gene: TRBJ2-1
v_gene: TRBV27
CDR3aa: CASSLFAGGGGNEQFF

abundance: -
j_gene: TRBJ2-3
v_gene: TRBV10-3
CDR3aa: CAMGLQAVSTEAQYF

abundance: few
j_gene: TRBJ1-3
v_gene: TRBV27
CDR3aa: CASRSTGGNTIYF

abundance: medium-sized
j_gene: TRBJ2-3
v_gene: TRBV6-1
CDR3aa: CASSARSGKSTDTQYF

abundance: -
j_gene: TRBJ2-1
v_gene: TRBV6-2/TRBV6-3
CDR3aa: CASSSDTDNYNEQFF

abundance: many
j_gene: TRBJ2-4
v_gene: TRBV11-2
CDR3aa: CASSKGLEQNIQYF

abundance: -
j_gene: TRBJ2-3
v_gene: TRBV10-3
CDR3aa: CAIREGLGGSGQETQYF

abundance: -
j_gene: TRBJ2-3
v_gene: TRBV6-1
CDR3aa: CASRGEGGLGPETQYF

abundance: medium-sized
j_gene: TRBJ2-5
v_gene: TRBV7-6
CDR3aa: CASSLVIGGWETQYF

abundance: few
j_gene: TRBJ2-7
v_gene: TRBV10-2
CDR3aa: CASSDLQGGYEQYF

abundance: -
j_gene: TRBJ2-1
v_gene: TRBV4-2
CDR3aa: CASSQDSLGDPYNEQFF

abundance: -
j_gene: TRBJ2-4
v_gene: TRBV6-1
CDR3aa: CGSSPGRGGTNTQYF

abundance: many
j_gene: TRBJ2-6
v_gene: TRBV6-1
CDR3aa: CASGGAISGANVLTF

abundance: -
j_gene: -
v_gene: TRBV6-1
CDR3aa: CASGDANSGEQFF